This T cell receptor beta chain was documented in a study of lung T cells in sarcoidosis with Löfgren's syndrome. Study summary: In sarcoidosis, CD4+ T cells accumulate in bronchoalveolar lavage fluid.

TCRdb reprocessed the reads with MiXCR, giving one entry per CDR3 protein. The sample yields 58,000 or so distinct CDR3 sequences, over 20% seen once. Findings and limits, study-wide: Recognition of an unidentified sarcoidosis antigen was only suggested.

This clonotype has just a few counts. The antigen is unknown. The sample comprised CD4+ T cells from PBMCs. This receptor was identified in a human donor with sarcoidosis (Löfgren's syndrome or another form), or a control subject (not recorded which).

The chain's CDR3 is CASSPRGSPYNEQFF. The CDR3 DNA reads TGTGCCAGCAGCCCCAGGGGGAGTCCCTACAATGAGCAGTTCTTC. The chain has TRBV11-3 and TRBJ2-1; 7 bases map to TRBD1. The V and J ends lost 5 bases and 2 bases, in that order; junction bases with no gene match: 6. CDR1 is SGHNT and CDR2 is YENEEA in the germline V gene. There are 15 residues in the CDR3.